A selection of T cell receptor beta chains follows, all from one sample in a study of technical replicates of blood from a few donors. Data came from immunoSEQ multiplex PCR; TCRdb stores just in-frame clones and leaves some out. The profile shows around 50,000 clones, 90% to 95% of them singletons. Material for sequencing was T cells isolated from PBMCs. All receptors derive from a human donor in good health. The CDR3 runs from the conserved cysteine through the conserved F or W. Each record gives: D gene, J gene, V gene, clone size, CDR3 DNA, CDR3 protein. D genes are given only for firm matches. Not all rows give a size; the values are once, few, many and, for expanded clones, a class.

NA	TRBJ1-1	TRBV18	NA	TGTGCCAGCTCCCCAAACCCAGAGAACACTGAAGCTTTCTTT	CASSPNPENTEAFF
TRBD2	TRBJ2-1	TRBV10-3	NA	TGTGCCATCCGGCGGGAGACTCTGAATGAGCAGTTCTTC	CAIRRETLNEQFF
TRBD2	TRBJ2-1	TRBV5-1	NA	TGCGCCAGCAGCTTGACCAGCGGGGGTCTTTACAATGAGCAGTTCTTC	CASSLTSGGLYNEQFF
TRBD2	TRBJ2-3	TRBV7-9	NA	TGTGCCAGCAGCGGGCGGGAGTGGGCAGATACGCAGTATTTT	CASSGREWADTQYF
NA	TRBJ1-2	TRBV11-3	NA	TGTGCCAGCAGCTTCTACAGTATCGCCGTGGGCTACACCTTC	CASSFYSIAVGYTF
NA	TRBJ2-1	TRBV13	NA	TGTGCCAGCAGCTTAGGGGTAGCGGTCTACAATGAGCAGTTCTTC	CASSLGVAVYNEQFF
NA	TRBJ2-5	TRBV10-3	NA	TGTGCCATCAGTGGCGGTGACACAGGGCTGGAAGAGACCCAGTACTTC	CAISGGDTGLEETQYF
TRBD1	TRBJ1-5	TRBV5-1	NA	TGCGCCAGCAGCTTCGGACAGGGGGAGAATCAGCCCCAGCATTTT	CASSFGQGENQPQHF
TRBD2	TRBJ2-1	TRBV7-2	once	TGTGCCAGCAGCCCTCGGGGAGGGTTTGAGCAGTTCTTC	CASSPRGGFEQFF
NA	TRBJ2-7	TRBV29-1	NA	TGCAGCGCCACTCAGGGCTACGAGCAGTACTTC	CSATQGYEQYF
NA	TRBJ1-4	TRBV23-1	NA	TGCGCCAGCAGTCCACGGGGCCTTAGCGGGGGGAAACTGTTTTTT	CASSPRGLSGGKLFF
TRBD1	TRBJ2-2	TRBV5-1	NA	TGCGCCAGCAGCGGGGACAGCGGGGAGCTGTTTTTT	CASSGDSGELFF
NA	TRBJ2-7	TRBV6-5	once	TGTGCCAGCAGAGGCAGGGCCTACGAGCAGTACTTC	CASRGRAYEQYF
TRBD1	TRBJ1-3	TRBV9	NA	TGTGCCAGCAGCCCCCGGACAGGGTTTGGAAACACCATATATTTT	CASSPRTGFGNTIYF
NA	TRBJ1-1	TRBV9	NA	TGTGCCAGCAGCGTTCTGGGGAGGACTGAAGCTTTCTTT	CASSVLGRTEAFF
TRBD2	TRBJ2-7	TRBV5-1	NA	TGCGCCAGCAGGACCCGGGACTACAGCTCCTACGAGCAGTACTTC	CASRTRDYSSYEQYF
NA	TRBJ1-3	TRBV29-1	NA	TGCAGCGTTGATGGGGTTCGGGACTCTGGAAACACCATATATTTT	CSVDGVRDSGNTIYF
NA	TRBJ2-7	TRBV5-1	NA	TGCGCCAGCAGCGGGAGCTCCTACGAGCAGTACTTC	CASSGSSYEQYF
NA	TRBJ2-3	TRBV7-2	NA	TGTGCCAGCAGCTTAACTAGCTACCCGTGGGATACGCAGTATTTT	CASSLTSYPWDTQYF
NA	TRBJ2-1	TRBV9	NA	TGTGCCAGCAGCAAAGGCCCCTCCCGGCGGGGACGATACAATGAGCAGTTCTTC	CASSKGPSRRGRYNEQFF
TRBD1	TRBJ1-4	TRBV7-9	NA	TGTGCCAGCAGCCTAAAGTTTCCGGGACAGCCTAATGAAAAACTGTTTTTT	CASSLKFPGQPNEKLFF
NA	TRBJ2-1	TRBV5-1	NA	TGCGCCAGCAGCTTGGCCTTCCTCGACAATGAGCAGTTCTTC	CASSLAFLDNEQFF
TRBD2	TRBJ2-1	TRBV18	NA	TGTGCCAGCTCACCAGGCCTAGCGGGAGGGGACAATGAGCAGTTCTTC	CASSPGLAGGDNEQFF
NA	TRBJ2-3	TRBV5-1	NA	TGCGCCAGCAGCTTGGGGGCCTCTAGCACAGATACGCAGTATTTT	CASSLGASSTDTQYF
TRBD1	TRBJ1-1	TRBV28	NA	TGTGCCAGCAGTATCACCGGGACAGGAAACACTGAAGCTTTCTTT	CASSITGTGNTEAFF
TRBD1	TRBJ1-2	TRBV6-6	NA	TGTGCCAGCAGTTACCGGCTTGGGGACAGCTGGACCTTC	CASSYRLGDSWTF
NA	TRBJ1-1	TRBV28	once	TGTGCCAGCAGTTCAGCGGCTATGGACACTGAAGCTTTCTTT	CASSSAAMDTEAFF
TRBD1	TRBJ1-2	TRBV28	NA	TGTGCCAGCAGTTTTCCGGGGGCAGGGGGCTATGGCTACACCTTC	CASSFPGAGGYGYTF
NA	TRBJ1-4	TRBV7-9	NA	TGTGCCAGCAGCTTACCAGGGGCCCGGGAACTGTTTTTT	CASSLPGARELFF
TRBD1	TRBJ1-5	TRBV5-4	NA	TGTGCCAGCAGCCCGGGACAGTGGAATCAGCCCCAGCATTTT	CASSPGQWNQPQHF
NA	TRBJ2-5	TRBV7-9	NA	TGTGCCAGCAGCTCTCGGACAACGCATTGGGTGGAGACCCAGTACTTC	CASSSRTTHWVETQYF
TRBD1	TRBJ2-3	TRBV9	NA	TGTGCCAGCAGCGTAGGAAACCGGGACAGGGCAGCAGATACGCAGTATTTT	CASSVGNRDRAADTQYF
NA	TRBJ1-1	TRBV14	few	TGTGCCAGCAGCCAAGATCCTCCAGAAAAGAACACTGAAGCTTTCTTT	CASSQDPPEKNTEAFF